This entry concerns a single T cell receptor beta chain. Clones were read by immunoSEQ multiplex PCR, and TCRdb kept only the in-frame ones, dropping some. The sample lists 150,000 to 200,000 clones; 88% were seen once. CDR3 length: 15 amino acids. The V segment lost 6 bases and the J segment 0 bases; nucleotides outside the gene matches: 6. Per germline, CDR1 KGHSH and CDR2 LQKENI. The data are from a study of blood T cell repertoires in COVID-19. Sequenced material: PBMCs or T cells enriched from blood (not recorded which). This receptor was taken from a woman under 30 who had recovered from COVID-19. The chain combines TRBV18 with TRBJ1-1; 8 bases agree with TRBD1. The CDR3 loop reads CASSLQGGMNTEAFF. The CDR3 nucleotides are TGTGCCAGCTCCCTACAGGGGGGGATGAACACTGAAGCTTTCTTT.